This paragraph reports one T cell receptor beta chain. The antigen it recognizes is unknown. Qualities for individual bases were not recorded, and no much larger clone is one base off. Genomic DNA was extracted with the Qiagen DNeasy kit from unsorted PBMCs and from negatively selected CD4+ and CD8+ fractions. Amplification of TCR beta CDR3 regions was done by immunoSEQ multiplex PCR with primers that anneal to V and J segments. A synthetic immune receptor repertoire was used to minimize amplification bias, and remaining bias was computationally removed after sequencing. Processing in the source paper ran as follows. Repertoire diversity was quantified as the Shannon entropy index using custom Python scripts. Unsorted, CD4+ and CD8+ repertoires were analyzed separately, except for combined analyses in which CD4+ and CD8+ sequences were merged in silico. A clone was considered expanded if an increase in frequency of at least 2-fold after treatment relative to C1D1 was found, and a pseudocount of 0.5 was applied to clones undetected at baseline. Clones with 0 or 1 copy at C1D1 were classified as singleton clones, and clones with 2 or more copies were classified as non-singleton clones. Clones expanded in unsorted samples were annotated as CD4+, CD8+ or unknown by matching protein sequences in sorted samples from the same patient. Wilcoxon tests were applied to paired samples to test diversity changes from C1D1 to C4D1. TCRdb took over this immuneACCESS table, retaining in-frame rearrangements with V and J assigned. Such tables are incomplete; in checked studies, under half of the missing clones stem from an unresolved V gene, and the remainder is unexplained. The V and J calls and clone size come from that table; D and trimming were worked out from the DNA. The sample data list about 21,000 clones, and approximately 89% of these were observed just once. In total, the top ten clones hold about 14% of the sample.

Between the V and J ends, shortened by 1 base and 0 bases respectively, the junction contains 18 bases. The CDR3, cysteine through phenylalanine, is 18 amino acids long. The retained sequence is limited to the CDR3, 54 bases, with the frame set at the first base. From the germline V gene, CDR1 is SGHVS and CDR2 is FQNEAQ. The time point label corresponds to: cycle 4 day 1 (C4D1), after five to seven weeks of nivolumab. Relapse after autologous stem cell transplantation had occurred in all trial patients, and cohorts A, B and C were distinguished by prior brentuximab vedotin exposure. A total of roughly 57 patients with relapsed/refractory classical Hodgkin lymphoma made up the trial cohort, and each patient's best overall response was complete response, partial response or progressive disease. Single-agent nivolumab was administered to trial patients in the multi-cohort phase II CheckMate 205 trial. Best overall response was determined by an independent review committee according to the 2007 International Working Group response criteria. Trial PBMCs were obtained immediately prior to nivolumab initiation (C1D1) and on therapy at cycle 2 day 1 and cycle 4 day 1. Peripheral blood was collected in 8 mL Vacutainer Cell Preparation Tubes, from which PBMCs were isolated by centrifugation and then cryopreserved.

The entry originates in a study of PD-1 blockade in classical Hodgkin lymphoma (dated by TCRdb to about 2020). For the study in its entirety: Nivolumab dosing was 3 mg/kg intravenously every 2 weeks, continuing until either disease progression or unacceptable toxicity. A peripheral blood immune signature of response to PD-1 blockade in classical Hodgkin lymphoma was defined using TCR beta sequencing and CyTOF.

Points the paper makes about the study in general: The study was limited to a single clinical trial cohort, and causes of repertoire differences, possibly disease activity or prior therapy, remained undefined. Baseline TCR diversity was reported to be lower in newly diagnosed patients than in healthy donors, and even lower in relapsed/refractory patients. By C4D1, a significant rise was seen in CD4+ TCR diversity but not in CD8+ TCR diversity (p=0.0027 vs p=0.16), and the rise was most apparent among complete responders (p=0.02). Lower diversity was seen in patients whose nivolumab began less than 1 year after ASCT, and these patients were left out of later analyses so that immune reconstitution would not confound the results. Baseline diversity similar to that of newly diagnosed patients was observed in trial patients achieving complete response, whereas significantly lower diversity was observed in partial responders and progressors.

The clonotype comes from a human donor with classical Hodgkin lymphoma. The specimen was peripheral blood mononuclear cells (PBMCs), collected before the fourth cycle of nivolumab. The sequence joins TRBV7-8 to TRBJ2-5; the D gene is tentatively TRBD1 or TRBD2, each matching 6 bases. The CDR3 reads CASSLVRRGKSNQETQYF. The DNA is TGTGCCAGCAGCTTAGTGAGGAGGGGGAAGAGTAACCAAGAGACCCAGTACTTC.